This is a list of T cell receptor beta chains from one sample in a study of OX40 agonist ivuxolimab in advanced cancers. Method: immunoSEQ multiplex PCR; TCRdb's copy keeps in-frame clones and lacks some. Here the sample spans tens of thousands of clones, less than 90% being singletons. This specimen was CD4+ or CD8+ T cells sorted from blood, taken in a trial of the OX40 agonist ivuxolimab. These receptor sequences come from an adult with an advanced solid tumor such as melanoma, head and neck, liver or kidney cancer. Both conserved end residues are part of each CDR3. D genes are given only for firm matches. Size values are once, few and many counts, or a class for expanded clones, and some rows have none.

abundance	v_gene	j_gene	d_gene	CDR3nt	CDR3aa
NA	TRBV28	TRBJ1-1	NA	TGTGCCAGCAGTCCCTCAGATACTGAAGCTTTCTTT	CASSPSDTEAFF
NA	TRBV10-3	TRBJ2-1	TRBD2	TGTGCCATCAGCGAGGCAGCTAGCGGGGACAATGAGCAGTTCTTC	CAISEAASGDNEQFF
few	TRBV29-1	TRBJ1-1	TRBD1	TGCAGCGTTGATCGGTGGAGACAGGGGGGGACTGAAGCTTTCTTT	CSVDRWRQGGTEAFF
NA	TRBV5-1	TRBJ2-5	NA	TGCGCCAGCAGCTTCGGGACTGTCCAAGAGACCCAGTACTTC	CASSFGTVQETQYF
few	TRBV19	TRBJ1-3	TRBD1	TGTGCCAGTAGTATACTAGGGACAGGCCTCACTGGAAACACCATATATTTT	CASSILGTGLTGNTIYF
NA	TRBV2	TRBJ2-3	TRBD1	TGTGCCAGCAGTGGACAGGGCTCTGGCACAGATACGCAGTATTTT	CASSGQGSGTDTQYF
NA	TRBV9	TRBJ2-1	NA	TGTGCCAGCAGCGTAGGGGGCGGGGCCTACAATGAGCAGTTCTTC	CASSVGGGAYNEQFF
NA	TRBV18	TRBJ1-2	TRBD1	TGTGCCAGCTCACCAGCAGGGGGTAACTATGGCTACACCTTC	CASSPAGGNYGYTF
NA	TRBV7-9	TRBJ1-4	NA	TGTGCCAGCAGCTTATTAGGGACTAATGAAAAACTGTTTTTT	CASSLLGTNEKLFF
NA	TRBV7-6	TRBJ2-5	NA	TGTGCCAGCAGCTCTATCAGCGAGGAGACCCAGTACTTC	CASSSISEETQYF
NA	TRBV2	TRBJ2-1	TRBD2	TGTGCCAGCAGTGCGACTAGCGGGGGCCCAAGGGATAGGAAGCAGTTCTTC	CASSATSGGPRDRKQFF
NA	TRBV11-1	TRBJ2-7	TRBD2	TGTGCCAGCAGCTTAAGCGTAGCGGGGGGCTACGAGCAGTACTTC	CASSLSVAGGYEQYF
once	TRBV6-5	TRBJ2-7	NA	TGTGCCAGCAGTCACAATAGGGAGCAGTACTTC	CASSHNREQYF
few	TRBV19	TRBJ2-3	NA	TGTGCCAGTAGCCAAGGAGGGGAATTCTTCACAGATACGCAGTATTTT	CASSQGGEFFTDTQYF
NA	TRBV7-2	TRBJ1-1	NA	TGTGCCAGCAGCTTAGGTCAGCGAAGAGCTTTCTTT	CASSLGQRRAFF
NA	TRBV4-3	TRBJ2-3	TRBD2	TGCGCCAGCAGCCCTACCCTTTATTGGCCGGGGGGGCCGCAAGATACGCAGTATTTT	CASSPTLYWPGGPQDTQYF
once	TRBV19	TRBJ1-5	TRBD1	TGTGCCAGTAGTCCCCCGGGACAGTACAATCAGCCCCAGCATTTT	CASSPPGQYNQPQHF
NA	TRBV7-3	TRBJ1-2	TRBD1	TGTGCCAGCAGCGCGTTCCGGGACAGGGGTGGCTACACCTTC	CASSAFRDRGGYTF
NA	TRBV19	TRBJ2-7	TRBD1	TGTGCCAGTAGTAGACCAACAGGGGGCTCCTACGAGCAGTACTTC	CASSRPTGGSYEQYF
NA	TRBV11-2	TRBJ2-5	TRBD2	TGTGCCAGCAGCTCAGCCGGGACTAGCGGGGGAGTCCAAGAGACCCAGTACTTC	CASSSAGTSGGVQETQYF
NA	TRBV4-1	TRBJ2-3	NA	TGCGCCAGCAGCCTTCGACAGAGTACTAGCACAGATACGCAGTATTTT	CASSLRQSTSTDTQYF
NA	TRBV5-8	TRBJ1-4	TRBD1	TGTGCCAGCAGCCTACAGGGGGGGAAAGATGAAAAACTGTTTTTT	CASSLQGGKDEKLFF
few	TRBV7-8	TRBJ1-6	TRBD1	TGTGCCAGCAGCTTCACAGGGGTGAGGGGGGCCCTCCACTTT	CASSFTGVRGALHF
once	TRBV28	TRBJ2-7	TRBD1	TGTGCCAGCACCTCAGTTGACCAACACAGGGGGCGGCAGTACTTC	CASTSVDQHRGRQYF
NA	TRBV19	TRBJ2-1	NA	TGTGCCAGTAGTCCGGATGACGGCTCCTACAATGAGCAGTTCTTC	CASSPDDGSYNEQFF
few	TRBV30	TRBJ1-1	NA	TGTGCCTGGAGTCCGATGACCAACACTGAAGCTTTCTTT	CAWSPMTNTEAFF
NA	TRBV5-1	TRBJ2-3	TRBD2	TGCGCCAGCAGCTTAACCCTAGCGGGGGCAAAGCATACGCAGTATTTT	CASSLTLAGAKHTQYF
once	TRBV14	TRBJ1-6	TRBD1	TGTGCCAGCAGCCACCCGGGACAGGGGGCCACTGCCCTCCACTTT	CASSHPGQGATALHF
NA	TRBV7-2	TRBJ1-6	NA	TGTGCCAGCAGCCCCGGGGTTAATTCACCCCTCCACTTT	CASSPGVNSPLHF
NA	TRBV7-8	TRBJ1-6	TRBD1	TGTGCCAGCAGCTTACCGGGACAGGGGACTTCAGCCCTCCACTTT	CASSLPGQGTSALHF
NA	TRBV18	TRBJ2-3	NA	TGTGCCAGCTCACCGAGCACAGATACGCAGTATTTT	CASSPSTDTQYF
few	TRBV29-1	TRBJ1-2	TRBD1	TGCAGCGTTGAAGATCAAGGGGGCGGCTACACCTTC	CSVEDQGGGYTF
NA	TRBV7-2	TRBJ1-2	TRBD1	TGTGCCAGCAGCTTGGACAGGGGAGGCGGCTACACCTTC	CASSLDRGGGYTF
NA	TRBV9	TRBJ2-5	NA	TGTGCCAGCAGCGTAAAGTCACAGCAAGAGACCCAGTACTTC	CASSVKSQQETQYF
NA	TRBV5-1	TRBJ1-2	NA	TGCGCCAGCAGCTTGGACGGGGCGAGCTACACCTTC	CASSLDGASYTF
NA	TRBV4-1	TRBJ2-3	NA	TGCGCCAGCAGCGACCCCTCAGGAGCAGATACGCAGTATTTT	CASSDPSGADTQYF
NA	TRBV14	TRBJ2-7	NA	TGTGCCAGCAGCCCGTGGACTGGCTCTGTCGAGCAGTACTTC	CASSPWTGSVEQYF
NA	TRBV7-2	TRBJ2-7	NA	TGTGCCAGCAGCTTAGCGATGGATAGCTCCTACGAGCAGTACTTC	CASSLAMDSSYEQYF
NA	TRBV2	TRBJ1-3	NA	TGTGCCAGCAGTGCTGTTCGCTCTGGAAACACCATATATTTT	CASSAVRSGNTIYF
NA	TRBV18	TRBJ1-2	TRBD1	TGTGCCAGCTCCTGGGACAGGGGAAACTATGGCTACACCTTC	CASSWDRGNYGYTF
once	TRBV6-5	TRBJ2-3	NA	TGTGCCAGCCGGGGCGGCGGGGGCTCAACAGATACGCAGTATTTT	CASRGGGGSTDTQYF
NA	TRBV11-3	TRBJ2-1	TRBD1	TGTGCCAGCAGTCAGTCAGGGGGCAGGGCTTCCAATGAGCAGTTCTTC	CASSQSGGRASNEQFF
NA	TRBV20-1	TRBJ2-7	NA	TGCAGTGCTAGAGGTGTCGAGCAGTACTTC	CSARGVEQYF